In this sample, the clone carrying this T cell receptor (beta chain) turned up a few times. Antigen: not known. This entry belongs to a study of T-cell memory formation after mild COVID-19. Overall study context: Largely, the TCR clusters proved donor specific.

MiXCR was run by TCRdb on the 5' RACE reads, yielding one entry per CDR3 protein. In the table there are some 130,000 distinct CDR3 sequences, about a sixth of which are singletons. Study-level points and caveats: Whereas later expanders leaned CD4+, clones contracting day 15 to 85 showed a balanced CD4/CD8 makeup.

V was clipped by 4 bases and J by 3 bases; unmatched bases: 9. This CDR3 comprises 15 residues. Germline loops: CDR1 SGHRS, CDR2 YFSETQ. This receptor was obtained from an adult woman who had mild COVID-19 (a few samples of this study predate the infection). Cell type and time point are not known. The chain employs TRBV5-1 and TRBJ1-1; TRBD1 aligns across 7 bases. Sequencing was carried out using PBMCs or a T cell subset sorted from them (not recorded which). This chain's CDR3 is CASSPLQGSDTEAFF. CDR3 DNA: TGCGCCAGCAGCCCTCTACAGGGGTCGGACACTGAAGCTTTCTTT.